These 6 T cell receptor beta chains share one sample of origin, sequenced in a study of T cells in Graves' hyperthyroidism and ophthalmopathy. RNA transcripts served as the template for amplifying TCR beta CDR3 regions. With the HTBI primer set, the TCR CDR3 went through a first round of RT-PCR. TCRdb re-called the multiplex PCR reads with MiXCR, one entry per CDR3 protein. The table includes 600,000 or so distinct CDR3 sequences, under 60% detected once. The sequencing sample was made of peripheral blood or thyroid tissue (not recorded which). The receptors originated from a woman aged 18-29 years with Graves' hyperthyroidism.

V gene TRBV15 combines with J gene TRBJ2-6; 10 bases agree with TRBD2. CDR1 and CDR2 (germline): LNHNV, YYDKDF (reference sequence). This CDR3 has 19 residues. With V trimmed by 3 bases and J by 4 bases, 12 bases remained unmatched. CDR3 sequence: CATSSPSGSGRMGANVLTF. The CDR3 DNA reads TGTGCCACCAGCAGCCCTAGCGGGAGCGGGAGGATGGGGGCCAACGTCCTGACTTTC.

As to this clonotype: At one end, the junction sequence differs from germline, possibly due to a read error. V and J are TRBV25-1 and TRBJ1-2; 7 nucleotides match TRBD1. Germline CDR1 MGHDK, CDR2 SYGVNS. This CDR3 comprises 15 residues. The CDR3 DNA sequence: TGTACCAGCAGCTCCGGACAGGCGACTAACTATGGCTACACCTTC. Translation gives CTSSSGQATNYGYTF.

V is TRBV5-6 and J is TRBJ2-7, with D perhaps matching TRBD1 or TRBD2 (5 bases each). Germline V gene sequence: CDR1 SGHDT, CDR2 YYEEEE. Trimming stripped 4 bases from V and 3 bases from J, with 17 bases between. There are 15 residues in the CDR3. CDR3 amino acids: CASSRGPDTYYEQYF. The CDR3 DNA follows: TGTGCCAGCAGCCGGGGTCCGGACACCTACTACGAGCAGTACTTC.

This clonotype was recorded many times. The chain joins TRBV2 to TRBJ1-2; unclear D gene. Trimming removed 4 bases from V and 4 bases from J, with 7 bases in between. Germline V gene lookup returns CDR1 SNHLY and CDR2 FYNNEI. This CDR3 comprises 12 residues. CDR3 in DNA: TGTGCCAGCAGTGTAGGGAGCTATGGCTACACCTTC. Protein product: CASSVGSYGYTF.

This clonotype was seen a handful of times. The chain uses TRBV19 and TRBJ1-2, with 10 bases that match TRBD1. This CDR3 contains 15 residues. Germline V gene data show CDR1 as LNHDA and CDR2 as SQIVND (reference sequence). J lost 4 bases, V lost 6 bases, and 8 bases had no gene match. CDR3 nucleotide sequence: TGTGCCAGTAGCCCGACAGGGGGCTTAGCCTATGGCTACACCTTC. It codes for CASSPTGGLAYGYTF.

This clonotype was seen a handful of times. CDR3 in DNA: TGTGCCAGCAGTGTAGGGATTTCCTATGGCTACACCTTC. Translation: CASSVGISYGYTF. The chain combines TRBV6-1 with TRBJ1-2; no reliable D call. CDR1 MNHNS and CDR2 SASEGT come from the germline V gene. V gave up 4 bases and J gave up 4 bases, with 10 bases separating them. This CDR3 is built from 13 residues.